This entry lists 8 T cell receptor beta chains sequenced from one sample in a study of cytomegalovirus exposure and HLA in healthy donors. Researchers ran the PCR with 60 Vbeta and 13 Jbeta primers. Method: immunoSEQ multiplex PCR; TCRdb's copy keeps in-frame clones and lacks some. The listing records some 200,000 clones. Material for sequencing was PBMCs. Every receptor here comes from a woman under 30 in good health and CMV-seropositive.

V usage is TRBV5-6 and J usage is TRBJ2-7, with D possibly matching TRBD1 (5 bases). CDR3 length: 13 amino acids. The V end lost 4 bases, the J end lost 5 bases, and 13 bases lay between the germline ends. Germline CDR1 reads SGHDT; CDR2 reads YYEEEE. The DNA of the CDR3 is TGTGCCAGCAGCAGGCAGGGTCGCCACGAGCAGTACTTC. This encodes CASSRQGRHEQYF.

This rearrangement joins TRBV4-3 to TRBJ2-1, with 9 positions matching TRBD2. V lost 4 bases to trimming and J lost 8 bases; unmatched junction nucleotides: 15. The CDR3 totals 17 residues. Germline lookup yields CDR1 LGHNA and CDR2 YSLEER. The CDR3 sequence: CASSPGFRGGAVHEQFF. CDR3 nucleotides: TGCGCCAGCAGCCCAGGGTTTCGCGGGGGGGCCGTCCATGAGCAGTTCTTC.

This chain connects TRBV6-1 to TRBJ1-5, with a weak D call TRBD1 (5 bases). The ends were cut back, 4 bases at V and 1 base at J, with 5 bases in the middle. The CDR3 has 13 amino acids. Looked up from germline, CDR1 is MNHNS and CDR2 is SASEGT. The CDR3 sequence is CASSGQSNQPQHF. CDR3 bases: TGTGCCAGCAGTGGACAGAGCAATCAGCCCCAGCATTTT.

The DNA of the CDR3 is TGTGCCAGCAGACTAGCGGAGACGAACACCGGGGAGCTGTTTTTT. Translated: CASRLAETNTGELFF. This sequence joins TRBV7-9 and TRBJ2-2; 8 bases match TRBD2. V lost 6 bases, J lost 0 bases, and 3 bases stayed unmatched. Germline CDR1 reads SEHNR; CDR2 reads FQNEAQ (reference sequence). The CDR3 length is 15 residues.

As to this clone: Because the CDR3 is missing its conserved closing phenylalanine or tryptophan, this is likely a read error. This rearrangement joins TRBV5-1 to TRBJ1-4; no clear D. The V end was cut by 4 bases, the J end by 4 bases, with 5 bases between. The CDR3 has 12 residues. CDR1 and CDR2 (germline): SGHRS, YFSETQ. The CDR3 bases are TGCGCCAGCAGCAATCGTAATGAAAAACTGTTTTCT. Its protein product is CASSNRNEKLFS.

This chain uses TRBV6-1 with TRBJ2-7; TRBD1 agrees at 7 bases. The CDR3 covers 16 residues. The trim removed 4 bases at V and 2 bases at J, leaving 11 bases unmatched. Germline CDR1 MNHNS, CDR2 SASEGT. The DNA for the CDR3 is TGTGCCAGCAGTGCCTCCGGGACAGTGACTCCCTACGAGCAGTACTTC. Its translation: CASSASGTVTPYEQYF.

The chain carries TRBV5-6 and TRBJ1-1; a weak D match, TRBD1 (6 bases). Germline CDR1 SGHDT, CDR2 YYEEEE. The CDR3 consists of 14 residues. Trimming left V 3 bases short and J 0 bases short, with 9 bases between. The DNA of the CDR3 is TGTGCCAGCAGCTCCGGACAGCTGAACACTGAAGCTTTCTTT. Its protein product is CASSSGQLNTEAFF.

J is TRBJ1-5 and V is TRBV7-9, with 9 bases identical to TRBD1. CDR3 size: 14 residues. Germline CDR1 reads SEHNR; CDR2 reads FQNEAQ (reference sequence). Trimming removed 5 bases from V and 2 bases from J; junction bases left unmatched: 1. CDR3 sequence (DNA): TGTGCCAGCAGCAGACAGGGGGGCAATCAGCCCCAGCATTTT. It codes for CASSRQGGNQPQHF.